This T cell receptor beta chain was captured in a study of cytomegalovirus exposure and HLA in healthy donors. From germline, CDR1 is GTSNPN and CDR2 SVGIG (reference sequence). This CDR3 contains 15 residues. The V end was cut by 2 bases, the J end by 0 bases, with 14 bases between. PCR primers comprised 60 Vbeta and 13 Jbeta primers. Assay: immunoSEQ multiplex PCR; the TCRdb copy retains only in-frame clones and omits some. Among roughly 150,000 clones listed, 68% were seen once. On this clone: Its antigen is still unknown.

Study conclusions and caveats: V- and J-gene trimming in TCR beta was tied to a missense DCLRE1C variant by an analysis performed later. V segments that were indistinguishable, TRBV6-2 and TRBV6-3 among them, were omitted from analysis.

The sample taken for sequencing was PBMCs. V is TRBV30 and J is TRBJ2-7; maybe TRBD2 (6 bases). The clonotype comes from a man in his sixties in good health and CMV-seronegative. The CDR3 loop reads CAWSFSGSSSYEQYF. CDR3 nucleotides: TGTGCCTGGAGTTTCAGCGGGTCGAGCTCCTACGAGCAGTACTTC.